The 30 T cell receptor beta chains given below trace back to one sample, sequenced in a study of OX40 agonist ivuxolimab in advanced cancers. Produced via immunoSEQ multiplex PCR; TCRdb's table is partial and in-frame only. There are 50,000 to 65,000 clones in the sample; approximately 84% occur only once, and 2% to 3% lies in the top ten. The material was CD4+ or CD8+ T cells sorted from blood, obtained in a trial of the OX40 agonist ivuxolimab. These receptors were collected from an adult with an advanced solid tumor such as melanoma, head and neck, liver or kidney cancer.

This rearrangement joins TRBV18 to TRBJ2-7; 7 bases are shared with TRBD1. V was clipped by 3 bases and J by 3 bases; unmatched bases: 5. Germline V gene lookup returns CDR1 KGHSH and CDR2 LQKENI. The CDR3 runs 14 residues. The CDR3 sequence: CASSPPGQSYEQYF. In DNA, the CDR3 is TGTGCCAGCTCACCCCCGGGACAGAGCTACGAGCAGTACTTC.

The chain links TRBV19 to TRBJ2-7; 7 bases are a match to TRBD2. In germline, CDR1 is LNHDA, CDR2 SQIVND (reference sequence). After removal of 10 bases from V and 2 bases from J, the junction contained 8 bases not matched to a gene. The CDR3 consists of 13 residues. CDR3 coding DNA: TGTGCCACATCACCGACTAGCACCTACGAGCAGTACTTC. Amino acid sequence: CATSPTSTYEQYF.

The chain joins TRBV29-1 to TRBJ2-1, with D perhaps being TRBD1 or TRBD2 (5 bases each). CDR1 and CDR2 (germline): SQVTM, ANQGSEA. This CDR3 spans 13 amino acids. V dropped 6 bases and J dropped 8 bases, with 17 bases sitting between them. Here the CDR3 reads CSVSRDQADEQFF. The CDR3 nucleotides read TGCAGCGTAAGCCGGGACCAAGCCGATGAGCAGTTCTTC.

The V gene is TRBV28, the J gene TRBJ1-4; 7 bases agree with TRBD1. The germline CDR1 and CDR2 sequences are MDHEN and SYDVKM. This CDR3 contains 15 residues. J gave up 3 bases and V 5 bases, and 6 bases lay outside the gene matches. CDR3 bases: TGTGCCAGCAGTCCGTGGACAGGTCCTAATGAAAAACTGTTTTTT. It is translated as CASSPWTGPNEKLFF.

The CDR3 DNA follows: TGCAGCGTTGCTGAGGGGTTGACTTCACCCCTCCACTTT. As protein: CSVAEGLTSPLHF. The V gene is TRBV29-1, the J gene TRBJ1-6; weak D call: TRBD1 (5 bases). Germline-derived CDR1 and CDR2 are SQVTM and ANQGSEA. V lost 4 bases and J lost 9, with 13 bases in between. The CDR3 contains 13 residues.

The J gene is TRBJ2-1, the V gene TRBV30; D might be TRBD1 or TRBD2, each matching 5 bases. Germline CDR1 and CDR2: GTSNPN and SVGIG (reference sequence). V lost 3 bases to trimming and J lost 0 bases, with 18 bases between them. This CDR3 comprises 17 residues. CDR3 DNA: TGTGCCTGGAGCGCCACCGCCTGGGGGAGCTCCTACAATGAGCAGTTCTTC. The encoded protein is CAWSATAWGSSYNEQFF.

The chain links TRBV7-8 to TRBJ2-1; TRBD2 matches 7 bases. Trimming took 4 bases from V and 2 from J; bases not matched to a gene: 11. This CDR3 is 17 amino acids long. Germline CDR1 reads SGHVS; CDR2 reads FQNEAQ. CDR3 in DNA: TGTGCCAGCAGCTACTACCAGCTTCGGGGGGCCTACAATGAGCAGTTCTTC. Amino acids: CASSYYQLRGAYNEQFF.

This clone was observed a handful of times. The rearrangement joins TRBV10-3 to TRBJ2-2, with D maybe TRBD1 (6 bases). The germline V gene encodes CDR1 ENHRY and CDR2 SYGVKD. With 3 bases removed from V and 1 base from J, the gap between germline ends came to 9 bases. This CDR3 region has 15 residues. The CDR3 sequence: CAISERQVNTGELFF. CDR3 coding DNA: TGTGCCATCAGTGAAAGACAGGTGAACACCGGGGAGCTGTTTTTT.

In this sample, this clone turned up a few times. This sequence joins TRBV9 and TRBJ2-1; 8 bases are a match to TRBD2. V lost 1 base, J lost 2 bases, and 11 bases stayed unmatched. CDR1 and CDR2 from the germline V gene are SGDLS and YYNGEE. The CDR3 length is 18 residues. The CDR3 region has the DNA TGTGCCAGCAGCGTAAGCCTCCCGGGACTAGTTCCCTACAATGAGCAGTTCTTC. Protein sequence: CASSVSLPGLVPYNEQFF.

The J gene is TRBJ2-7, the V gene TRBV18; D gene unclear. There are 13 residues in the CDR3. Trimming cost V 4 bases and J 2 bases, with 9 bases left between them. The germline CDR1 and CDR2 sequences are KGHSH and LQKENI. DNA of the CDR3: TGTGCCAGCTCACGTTCAGCTGCCTACGAGCAGTACTTC. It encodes CASSRSAAYEQYF.

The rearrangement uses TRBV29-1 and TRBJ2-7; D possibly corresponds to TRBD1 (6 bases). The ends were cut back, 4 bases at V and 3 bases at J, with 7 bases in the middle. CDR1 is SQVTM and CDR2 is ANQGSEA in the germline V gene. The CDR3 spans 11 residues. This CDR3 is CSVGQVYEQYF. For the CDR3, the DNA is TGCAGCGTTGGACAGGTCTACGAGCAGTACTTC.

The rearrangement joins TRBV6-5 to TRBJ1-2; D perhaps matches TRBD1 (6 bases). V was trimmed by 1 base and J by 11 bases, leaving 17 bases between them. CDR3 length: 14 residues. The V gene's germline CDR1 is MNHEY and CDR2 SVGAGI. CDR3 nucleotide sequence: TGTGCCAGCAGTTACTACAGGGAAACTGGGCGTTACACCTTC. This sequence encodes CASSYYRETGRYTF.

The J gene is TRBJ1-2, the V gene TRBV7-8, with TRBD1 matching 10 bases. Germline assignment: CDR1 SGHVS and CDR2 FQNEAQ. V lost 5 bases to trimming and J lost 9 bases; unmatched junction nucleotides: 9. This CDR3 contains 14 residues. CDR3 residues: CASSAGQGLGSYTF. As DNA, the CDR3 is TGTGCCAGCAGCGCGGGACAGGGGTTGGGTAGCTACACCTTC.

The CDR3 nucleotides are TGTGCCAGCAGTGAATTAGTGGCGAGCTCTGGGGCCAACGTCCTGACTTTC. This codes for CASSELVASSGANVLTF. The V gene is TRBV25-1, the J gene TRBJ2-6, with D unclear. Germline values: CDR1 MGHDK, CDR2 SYGVNS. With 1 base removed from V and 0 bases from J, the gap between germline ends came to 10 bases. This CDR3 is 17 amino acids long. Complete variable domain (other parts from reference TRBV25-1 and TRBJ2-6): EADIYQTPRYLVIGTGKKITLECSQTMGHDKMYWYQQDPGMELHLIHYSYGVNSTEKGDLSSESTVSRIRTEHFPLTLESARPSHTSQYLCASSELVASSGANVLTFGAGSRLTVL.

CDR3: CASSSTLAFGNEQFF. The CDR3 bases are TGTGCCAGCAGCTCGACACTAGCATTTGGTAATGAGCAGTTCTTC. V usage is TRBV11-3 and J usage is TRBJ2-1; tentative D call: TRBD2 (6 bases). V lost 4 bases and J 7 bases, leaving 17 bases between the germline ends. The CDR3 totals 15 residues. Germline V gene lookup returns CDR1 SGHNT and CDR2 YENEEA.

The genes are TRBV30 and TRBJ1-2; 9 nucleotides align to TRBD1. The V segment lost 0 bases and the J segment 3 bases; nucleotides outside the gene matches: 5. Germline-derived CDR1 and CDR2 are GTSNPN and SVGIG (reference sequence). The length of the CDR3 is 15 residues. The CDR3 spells CAWSVRDRVYYGYTF. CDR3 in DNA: TGTGCCTGGAGTGTACGGGACAGGGTATACTATGGCTACACCTTC.

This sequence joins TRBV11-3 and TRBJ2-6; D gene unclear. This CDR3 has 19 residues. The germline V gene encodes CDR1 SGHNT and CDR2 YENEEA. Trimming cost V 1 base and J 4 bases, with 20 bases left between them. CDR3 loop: CASSLGGGYGPGGANVLTF. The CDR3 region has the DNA TGTGCCAGCAGCTTAGGGGGTGGGTACGGGCCTGGAGGGGCCAACGTCCTGACTTTC. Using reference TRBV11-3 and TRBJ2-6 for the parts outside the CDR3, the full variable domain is EAGVVQSPRYKIIEKKQPVAFWCNPISGHNTLYWYLQNLGQGPELLIRYENEEAVDDSQLPKDRFSAERLKGVDSTLKIQPAELGDSAVYLCASSLGGGYGPGGANVLTFGAGSRLTVL.

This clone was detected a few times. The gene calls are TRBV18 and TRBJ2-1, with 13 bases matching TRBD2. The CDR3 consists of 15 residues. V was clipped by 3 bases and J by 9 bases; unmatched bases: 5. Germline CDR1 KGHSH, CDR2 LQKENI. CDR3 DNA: TGTGCCAGCTCACCCCCGGGACTAGCGGGACGTGAGCAGTTCTTC. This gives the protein CASSPPGLAGREQFF. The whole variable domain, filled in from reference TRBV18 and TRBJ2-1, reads NAGVMQNPRHLVRRRGQEARLRCSPMKGHSHVYWYRQLPEEGLKFMVYLQKENIIDESGMPKERFSAEFPKEGPSILRIQQVVRGDSAAYFCASSPPGLAGREQFFGPGTRLTVL.

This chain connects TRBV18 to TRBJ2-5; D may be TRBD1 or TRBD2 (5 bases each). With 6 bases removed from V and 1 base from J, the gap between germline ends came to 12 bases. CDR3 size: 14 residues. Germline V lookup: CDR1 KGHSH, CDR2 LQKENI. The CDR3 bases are TGTGCCAGCTCGCCCGGGACCATCCAAGAGACCCAGTACTTC. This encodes CASSPGTIQETQYF.

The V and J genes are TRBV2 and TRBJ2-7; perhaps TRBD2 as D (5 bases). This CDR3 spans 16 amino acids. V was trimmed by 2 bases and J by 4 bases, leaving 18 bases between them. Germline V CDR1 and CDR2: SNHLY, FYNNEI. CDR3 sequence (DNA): TGTGCCAGCAGTGAAATGCCTCCTCGAGCGGTGTACGAGCAGTACTTC. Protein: CASSEMPPRAVYEQYF.

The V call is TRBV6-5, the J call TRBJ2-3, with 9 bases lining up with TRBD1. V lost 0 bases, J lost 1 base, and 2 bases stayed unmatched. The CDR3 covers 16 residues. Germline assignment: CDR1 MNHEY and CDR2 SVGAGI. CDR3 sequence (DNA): TGTGCCAGCAGTTACTCCGACAGGGGGGGCACAGATACGCAGTATTTT. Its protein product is CASSYSDRGGTDTQYF.

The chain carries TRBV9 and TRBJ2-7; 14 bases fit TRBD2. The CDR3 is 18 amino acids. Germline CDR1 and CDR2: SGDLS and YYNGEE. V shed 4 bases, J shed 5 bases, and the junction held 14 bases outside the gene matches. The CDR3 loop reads CASSPEGTSGSWPHEQYF. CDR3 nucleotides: TGTGCCAGCAGCCCGGAAGGGACTAGCGGGAGTTGGCCTCACGAGCAGTACTTC.

The CDR3 coding sequence is TGCGCCAGCAGCTTGGACGTGGATGAAAAACTGTTTTTT. This codes for CASSLDVDEKLFF. V gene TRBV5-1 combines with J gene TRBJ1-4; no clear D. The CDR3 has 13 amino acids. Per the germline V gene, CDR1 is SGHRS and CDR2 is YFSETQ. V lost 0 bases and J 6 bases, leaving 6 bases between the germline ends.

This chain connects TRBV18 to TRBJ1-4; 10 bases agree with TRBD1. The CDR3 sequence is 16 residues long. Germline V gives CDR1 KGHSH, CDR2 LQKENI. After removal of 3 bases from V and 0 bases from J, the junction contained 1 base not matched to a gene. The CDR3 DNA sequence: TGTGCCAGCTCACCTGGGACAGGGGCAACTAATGAAAAACTGTTTTTT. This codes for CASSPGTGATNEKLFF.

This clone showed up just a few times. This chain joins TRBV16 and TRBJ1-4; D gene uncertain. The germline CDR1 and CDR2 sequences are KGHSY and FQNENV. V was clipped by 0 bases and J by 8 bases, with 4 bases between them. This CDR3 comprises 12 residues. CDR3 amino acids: CASSQSQEKLFF. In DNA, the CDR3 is TGTGCCAGCAGCCAATCGCAGGAAAAACTGTTTTTT.

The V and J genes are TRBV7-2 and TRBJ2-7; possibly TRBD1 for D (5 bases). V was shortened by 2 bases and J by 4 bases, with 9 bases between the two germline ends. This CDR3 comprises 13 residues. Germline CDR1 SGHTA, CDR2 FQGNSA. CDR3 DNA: TGTGCCAGCAGCTTAAAACCAGGGTACGAGCAGTACTTC. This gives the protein CASSLKPGYEQYF. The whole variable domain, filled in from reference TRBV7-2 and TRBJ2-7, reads GAGVSQSPSNKVTEKGKDVELRCDPISGHTALYWYRQSLGQGLEFLIYFQGNSAPDKSGLPSDRFSAERTGGSVSTLTIQRTQQEDSAVYLCASSLKPGYEQYFGPGTRLTVT.

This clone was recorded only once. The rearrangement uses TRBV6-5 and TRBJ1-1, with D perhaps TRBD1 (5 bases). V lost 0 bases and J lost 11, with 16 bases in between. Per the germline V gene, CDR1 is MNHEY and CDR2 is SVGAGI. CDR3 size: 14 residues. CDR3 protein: CASSYSDRRRLAFF. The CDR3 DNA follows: TGTGCCAGCAGTTACTCCGACAGAAGAAGGTTGGCTTTCTTT.

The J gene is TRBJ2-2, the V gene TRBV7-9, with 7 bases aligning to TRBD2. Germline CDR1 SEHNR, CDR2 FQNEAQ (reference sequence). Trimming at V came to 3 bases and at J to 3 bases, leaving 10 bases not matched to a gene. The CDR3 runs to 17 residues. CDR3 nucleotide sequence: TGTGCCAGCAGCTTTTTGACTAGCTCTCGGGACACCGGGGAGCTGTTTTTT. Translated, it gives CASSFLTSSRDTGELFF. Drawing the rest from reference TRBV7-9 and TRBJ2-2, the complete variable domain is DTGVSQNPRHKITKRGQNVTFRCDPISEHNRLYWYRQTLGQGPEFLTYFQNEAQLEKSRLLSDRFSAERPKGSFSTLEIQRTEQGDSAMYLCASSFLTSSRDTGELFFGEGSRLTVL.

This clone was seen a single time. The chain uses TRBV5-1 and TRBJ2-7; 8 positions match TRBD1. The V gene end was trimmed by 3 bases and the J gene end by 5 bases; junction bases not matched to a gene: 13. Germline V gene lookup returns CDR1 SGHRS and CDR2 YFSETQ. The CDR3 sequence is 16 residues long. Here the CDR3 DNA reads TGCGCCAGCAGCTGGATTACCGGGACAGGCGGGAACGAGCAGTACTTC. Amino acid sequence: CASSWITGTGGNEQYF.

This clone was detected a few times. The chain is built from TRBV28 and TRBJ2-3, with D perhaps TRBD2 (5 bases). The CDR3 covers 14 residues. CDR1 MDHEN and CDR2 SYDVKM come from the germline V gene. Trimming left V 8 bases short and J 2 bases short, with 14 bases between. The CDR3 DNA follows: TGTGCCAGCGACCGGGTGAGGGACACAGATACGCAGTATTTT. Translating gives CASDRVRDTDTQYF. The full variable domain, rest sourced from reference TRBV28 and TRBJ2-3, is DVKVTQSSRYLVKRTGEKVFLECVQDMDHENMFWYRQDPGLGLRLIYFSYDVKMKEKGDIPEGYSVSREKKERFSLILESASTNQTSMYLCASDRVRDTDTQYFGPGTRLTVL.